This entry lists 9 T cell receptor beta chains sequenced from one sample in a study of CD4 T cells in lung cancer. Sequencing was performed with immunoSEQ multiplex PCR; in TCRdb, only in-frame clones are kept and a portion is missing. The sample lists about 4,800 clones, roughly 81% occurring once. Material for sequencing was lung tumor tissue. The receptors originated from a man between 60 and 75 years old with non-small cell lung cancer.

This clone was picked up one time. This chain connects TRBV6-6 to TRBJ2-2; D is undetermined. The CDR3 extends over 14 amino acids. From germline, CDR1 is MNHNY and CDR2 SVGAGI (reference sequence). Trimming left V 5 bases short and J 6 bases short, with 13 bases between. The CDR3 region has the DNA TGTGCCAGCAGTAAGCAAATAGAGGCCGGGGAGCTGTTTTTT. This translates into CASSKQIEAGELFF.

The J gene is TRBJ2-1, the V gene TRBV19; 11 positions match TRBD1. Germline CDR1 and CDR2: LNHDA and SQIVND (reference sequence). V trimming: 6 bases; J trimming: 3 bases; junction bases outside the gene matches: 7. This CDR3 comprises 16 residues. The CDR3 reads CASRGYGTGGYNEQFF. The CDR3 DNA is TGTGCCAGTAGGGGATACGGGACAGGGGGCTACAATGAGCAGTTCTTC.

The rearrangement links TRBV7-2 to TRBJ1-1, with a tentative D call TRBD1 (6 bases). V gave up 5 bases and J gave up 0 bases, with 13 bases separating them. Germline V lookup: CDR1 SGHTA, CDR2 FQGNSA. This CDR3 comprises 15 residues. The CDR3 DNA reads TGTGCCAGCAGCCTCCACAGGGATTTGAACACTGAAGCTTTCTTT. Translating gives CASSLHRDLNTEAFF.

This clone was detected only a few times. This chain links TRBV7-6 with TRBJ2-1; 8 bases fit TRBD2. The CDR3 has 15 amino acids. With V trimmed by 5 bases and J by 3 bases, 6 bases remained unmatched. Germline assignment: CDR1 SGHVS and CDR2 FNYEAQ. CDR3 in amino acids: CASSPQTSDYNEQFF. CDR3 nucleotide sequence: TGTGCCAGCAGCCCCCAGACTAGCGACTACAATGAGCAGTTCTTC.

The chain links TRBV7-9 to TRBJ2-3, with TRBD2 matching over 7 bases. Losses at the gene ends were 2 bases for V and 2 bases for J; bases not matched to a gene: 4. Germline CDR1 is SEHNR and CDR2 is FQNEAQ (reference sequence). This CDR3 spans 15 amino acids. The DNA for the CDR3 is TGTGCCAGCAGCTTAACGGGAGGCTCCACAGATACGCAGTATTTT. Its translation: CASSLTGGSTDTQYF. The full variable domain, with the rest looked up from reference TRBV7-9 and TRBJ2-3, is DTGVSQNPRHKITKRGQNVTFRCDPISEHNRLYWYRQTLGQGPEFLTYFQNEAQLEKSRLLSDRFSAERPKGSFSTLEIQRTEQGDSAMYLCASSLTGGSTDTQYFGPGTRLTVL.

V gene TRBV4-2 combines with J gene TRBJ1-2, with D possibly being TRBD1 (6 bases). Trimming took off 2 bases at V and 2 bases at J, with 6 bases between the two ends. The CDR3 runs to 13 residues. CDR1 is LGHNA and CDR2 is YNFKEQ in the germline V gene. Here the CDR3 DNA reads TGTGCCAGCAGCCAAACAGGGAACTATGGCTACACCTTC. Translated: CASSQTGNYGYTF.

This rearrangement joins TRBV9 to TRBJ2-7, with TRBD2 matching over 9 bases. Trimming at V came to 4 bases and at J to 7 bases, leaving 12 bases not matched to a gene. The CDR3 contains 15 residues. Germline loops: CDR1 SGDLS, CDR2 YYNGEE. CDR3 coding DNA: TGTGCCAGCAGCCCCGGTGATAGCGGGAGATGGGAGCAGTACTTC. This encodes CASSPGDSGRWEQYF.

The chain is built from TRBV19 and TRBJ2-6; D possibly corresponds to TRBD1 (6 bases). V lost 1 base and J 1 base, leaving 11 bases between the germline ends. This CDR3 spans 17 amino acids. From germline, CDR1 is LNHDA and CDR2 SQIVND (reference sequence). CDR3 DNA sequence: TGTGCCAGTAGTATAGTACTTGACAGGTCTGGGGCCAACGTCCTGACTTTC. It specifies CASSIVLDRSGANVLTF.

The V gene is TRBV11-2, the J gene TRBJ1-6; tentatively, D is TRBD1 (5 bases). This CDR3 has 15 amino acids. Trimming stripped 7 bases from V and 3 bases from J, with 13 bases between. Germline V lookup: CDR1 SGHAT, CDR2 FQNNGV. CDR3: CASTRVPLYNSPLHF. CDR3 nucleotides: TGTGCCAGCACCAGGGTCCCCCTCTATAATTCACCCCTCCACTTT.